The 18 T cell receptor beta chains in this list originate from one sample, sequenced in a study of T cells in Graves' hyperthyroidism and ophthalmopathy. Regions amplified from RNA transcripts were the TCR beta CDR3 regions. When the TCR CDR3 underwent first-round RT-PCR, the HTBI primer set was used. From the multiplex PCR reads, TCRdb called clonotypes with MiXCR, one entry per CDR3 protein. The table lists about 640,000 distinct CDR3 sequences, about 14% of them singletons. Material: blood. The receptors stem from a woman between 50 and 59 years old with Graves' ophthalmopathy.

The CDR3 loop is CASSLGLAGIGKNIQYF. In DNA, the CDR3 is TGCGCCAGCAGCTTGGGACTAGCGGGAATCGGCAAAAACATTCAGTACTTC. The genes are TRBV5-1 and TRBJ2-4; 11 bases are a match to TRBD2. The CDR3 sequence is 17 residues long. Germline assignment: CDR1 SGHRS and CDR2 YFSETQ. V was clipped by 0 bases and J by 3 bases; unmatched bases: 5. Full variable domain (outside the CDR3, taken from reference TRBV5-1 and TRBJ2-4): KAGVTQTPRYLIKTRGQQVTLSCSPISGHRSVSWYQQTPGQGLQFLFEYFSETQRNKGNFPGRFSGRQFSNSRSEMNVSTLELGDSALYLCASSLGLAGIGKNIQYFGAGTRLSVL.

This clonotype occurred a few times. V is TRBV29-1 and J is TRBJ1-1; D is ambiguous. Germline CDR1 is SQVTM and CDR2 is ANQGSEA. Deletions cut 0 bases from V and 11 bases from J, with 16 bases between. This CDR3 contains 13 residues. The CDR3 reads CSVEDPFEGSAFF. The CDR3 DNA sequence: TGCAGCGTTGAAGATCCATTTGAGGGTTCGGCTTTCTTT.

This clonotype was seen ten or more times. This chain joins TRBV4-3 and TRBJ1-2; D is unclear. Trimming shortened V by 0 bases and J by 6 bases, and 8 bases separated the two germline ends. The CDR3 is 13 residues long. Germline CDR1 is LGHNA and CDR2 is YSLEER. The DNA for the CDR3 is TGCGCCAGCAGCCAAGATAAAGAGGATGGCTACACCTTC. Protein sequence: CASSQDKEDGYTF.

The chain joins TRBV11-2 to TRBJ2-7; 7 positions agree with TRBD2. CDR1 and CDR2 from the germline V gene are SGHAT and FQNNGV. The length of the CDR3 is 16 residues. J was trimmed by 1 base and V by 0 bases; bases with no gene match: 6. CDR3 residues: CASSLDLGSGSYEQYF. The DNA of the CDR3 is TGTGCCAGCAGCTTAGATCTGGGTAGCGGGTCCTACGAGCAGTACTTC.

This clonotype has more than one count but fewer than ten. The chain employs TRBV20-1 and TRBJ1-2, with D possibly TRBD1 on 5 matching bases. The V end lost 0 bases, the J end lost 8 bases, and 16 bases lay between the germline ends. Per germline, CDR1 DFQATT and CDR2 SNEGSKA (reference sequence). The CDR3 extends over 14 amino acids. The CDR3 is CSARDEEAAGGYTF. CDR3 sequence (DNA): TGCAGTGCTAGAGATGAGGAGGCCGCAGGGGGCTACACCTTC.

This chain connects TRBV6-6 to TRBJ1-4; tentatively, D is TRBD1 (5 bases). This CDR3 has 16 amino acids. From germline, CDR1 is MNHNY and CDR2 SVGAGI (reference sequence). V shed 1 base and J shed 5 bases, with 14 bases lying between them. CDR3 protein: CASSYYSGRPNEKLFF. CDR3 nucleotide sequence: TGTGCCAGCAGTTACTACTCAGGGAGGCCGAATGAAAAACTGTTTTTT.

This clonotype showed up many times. The rearrangement joins TRBV7-8 to TRBJ1-1; D possibly corresponds to TRBD1 (6 bases). CDR1 is SGHVS, CDR2 FQNEAQ, per germline. The CDR3 sequence is 14 residues long. V lost 4 bases and J lost 8, with 17 bases in between. The CDR3 nucleotides read TGTGCCAGCAGCTATTTACTACAGGGAGCGGAAGCTTTCTTT. This codes for CASSYLLQGAEAFF.

This clonotype was picked up many times. The V call is TRBV9, the J call TRBJ2-7; TRBD2 matches 9 bases. Germline V CDR1 and CDR2: SGDLS, YYNGEE. V dropped 3 bases and J dropped 4; count of bases not matched to a gene: 8. This CDR3 contains 15 residues. The CDR3 spells CASSGGAGGQYEQYF. The DNA of the CDR3 is TGTGCCAGCAGCGGCGGGGCGGGAGGGCAGTACGAGCAGTACTTC.

This chain connects TRBV4-3 to TRBJ2-4, with D possibly TRBD1 on 6 matching bases. Trimming took 0 bases from V and 6 from J, leaving 18 bases between them. The CDR3 sequence is 17 residues long. Germline V gene sequence: CDR1 LGHNA, CDR2 YSLEER. The CDR3 spells CASSQDAAGRGGNIQYF. The CDR3 nucleotides are TGCGCCAGCAGCCAAGATGCGGCAGGGAGAGGGGGAAACATTCAGTACTTC.

There are a few counts of this clonotype. This chain joins TRBV27 and TRBJ2-7, with D possibly matching TRBD2 (5 bases). There are 16 residues in the CDR3. Germline-derived CDR1 and CDR2 are MNHEY and SMNVEV (reference sequence). Trimming removed 0 bases from V and 2 bases from J, with 14 bases in between. As DNA, the CDR3 is TGTGCCAGCAGTTTATCGGGTGAGGGCCCAGCCTACGAGCAGTACTTC. It specifies CASSLSGEGPAYEQYF.

This clonotype has a handful of counts. CDR3 coding DNA: TGTGCCAGCGGTAAAGCGGGAGGGCCTTACAATGAGCAGTTCTTC. This encodes CASGKAGGPYNEQFF. The chain links TRBV6-1 to TRBJ2-1, with 10 positions matching TRBD2. The J segment lost 4 bases and the V segment lost 8 bases, leaving 8 bases of the junction unmatched. Germline V CDR1 and CDR2: MNHNS, SASEGT. The CDR3 has 15 residues.

At least ten counts were recorded for this clonotype. The chain carries TRBV30 and TRBJ2-5; D perhaps matches TRBD2 (7 bases). Trimming pared 3 bases from V and 5 bases from J, leaving 16 bases between. This CDR3 is 14 amino acids long. Germline V gene data show CDR1 as GTSNPN and CDR2 as SVGIG (reference sequence). The CDR3 nucleotides are TGTGCCTGGAGAGGGGGGGATACAGTTGAGACCCAGTACTTC. Translated: CAWRGGDTVETQYF.

This clonotype was seen a handful of times. J is TRBJ2-7 and V is TRBV6-5, with 7 nucleotides matching TRBD2. Germline V lookup: CDR1 MNHEY, CDR2 SVGAGI. The CDR3 runs to 15 residues. V trimming: 0 bases; J trimming: 2 bases; junction bases outside the gene matches: 4. CDR3 region: CASSYSEGGPYEQYF. The CDR3 DNA is TGTGCCAGCAGTTACTCGGAGGGAGGGCCCTACGAGCAGTACTTC.

The chain recombines TRBV2 with TRBJ1-2; no definite D call. Per the germline V gene, CDR1 is SNHLY and CDR2 is FYNNEI. The CDR3 is made up of 14 amino acids. The V end lost 6 bases, the J end lost 7 bases, and 18 bases lay between the germline ends. The CDR3 spells CASRRRKEKGGYTF. CDR3 in DNA: TGTGCCAGCAGGAGACGGAAGGAAAAGGGTGGCTACACCTTC.

The J gene is TRBJ2-6, the V gene TRBV9; the D gene could be TRBD1 or TRBD2 (6 bases each). Per the germline V gene, CDR1 is SGDLS and CDR2 is YYNGEE. Trimming removed 0 bases at V and 0 bases at J, with 19 bases between. This CDR3 contains 20 residues. The CDR3 DNA reads TGTGCCAGCAGCGTAGACTGGAGGGTTGGGACACTCTCTGGGGCCAACGTCCTGACTTTC. Translating gives CASSVDWRVGTLSGANVLTF.

Many counts were recorded for this clonotype. The chain has TRBV29-1 and TRBJ2-7; D unresolved. The CDR3 runs to 13 residues. V lost 4 bases, J lost 6 bases, and 16 bases lay in between. The germline V gene has CDR1 SQVTM and CDR2 ANQGSEA. The CDR3 loop reads CSVVGQLAVEQYF. CDR3 nucleotide sequence: TGCAGCGTTGTCGGGCAGCTTGCTGTCGAGCAGTACTTC.

This clonotype has at least ten counts. The chain employs TRBV7-3 and TRBJ2-2; no reliable D call. The germline V and J ends were trimmed by 1 base and 5 bases, with 8 bases remaining between them. Germline lookup yields CDR1 SGHTA and CDR2 FQGTGA. This CDR3 spans 14 amino acids. The CDR3 is CASSLNGLTGELFF. CDR3 sequence (DNA): TGTGCCAGCAGCTTAAATGGCCTGACCGGGGAGCTGTTTTTT.

This clonotype was detected ten times or more. The chain combines TRBV12-3 or TRBV12-4 with TRBJ2-1, with D hard to call. V was pared by 8 bases and J by 3 bases, with 8 bases between. The CDR3 has 12 amino acids. CDR3 sequence reads: CASQSHYNEQFF. The CDR3 DNA reads as TGTGCCAGCCAGTCACACTACAATGAGCAGTTCTTC.